This is a list of T cell receptor beta chains from one sample in a study of blood T cell repertoires in COVID-19. Method: immunoSEQ multiplex PCR; TCRdb's copy keeps in-frame clones and lacks some. The profile covers 85,000 to 95,000 clones, with about 89% appearing a single time and 4.5% to 6.5% taken by the ten largest. The sample consisted of peripheral blood. The receptors stem from a man in his 60s with COVID-19, enrolled during active disease. CDR3s include the opening cysteine and the closing phenylalanine or tryptophan. The order of the fields is V gene, D gene, clone size, J gene, CDR3 DNA, CDR3 protein. The D gene is left open where the match is weak. The size entry is marked missing in some rows and otherwise reads once, few, many or a size class.

v_call: TRBV11-3; d_call: -; clone_size: once; j_call: TRBJ1-2; cdr3_nt: TGTGCCAGCAGCCCCAGGGGCGGCCATGGCTACACCTTC; cdr3_aa: CASSPRGGHGYTF
v_call: TRBV5-1; d_call: -; clone_size: -; j_call: TRBJ2-1; cdr3_nt: TGCGCCAGCAGTCCAGGAGGGCCCGGGGGTGAGCAGTTCTTC; cdr3_aa: CASSPGGPGGEQFF
v_call: TRBV5-4; d_call: TRBD2; clone_size: -; j_call: TRBJ2-7; cdr3_nt: TGTGCCAGCAGCTGGGGACTAGCGGGAGGGGGGAGCTCCTACGAGCAGTACTTC; cdr3_aa: CASSWGLAGGGSSYEQYF
v_call: TRBV24-1; d_call: -; clone_size: -; j_call: TRBJ2-5; cdr3_nt: TGTGCCACCAGTGATTTTTTCGGGGGCCAAGAGACCCAGTACTTC; cdr3_aa: CATSDFFGGQETQYF
v_call: TRBV12-3/TRBV12-4; d_call: TRBD1; clone_size: -; j_call: TRBJ1-2; cdr3_nt: TGTGCCAGCAGCCTTGGACAGGGGATACACACCTTC; cdr3_aa: CASSLGQGIHTF
v_call: TRBV6-5; d_call: -; clone_size: -; j_call: TRBJ1-1; cdr3_nt: TGTGCCAGCACTTCCAGGGGGAACACTGAAGCTTTCTTT; cdr3_aa: CASTSRGNTEAFF
v_call: TRBV6-5; d_call: TRBD1; clone_size: -; j_call: TRBJ1-2; cdr3_nt: TGTGCCAGCAAATTGACAGGGGATAACTATGGCTACACCTTC; cdr3_aa: CASKLTGDNYGYTF
v_call: TRBV3-1/TRBV3-2; d_call: -; clone_size: -; j_call: TRBJ2-7; cdr3_nt: TGTGCCAGCAGCCAAGATTCTGGCAGAACCTACGAGCAGTACTTC; cdr3_aa: CASSQDSGRTYEQYF
v_call: TRBV2; d_call: -; clone_size: -; j_call: TRBJ2-1; cdr3_nt: TGTGCCAGCAACCGGGAGCTAGGCCATGAGCAGTTCTTC; cdr3_aa: CASNRELGHEQFF
v_call: TRBV29-1; d_call: -; clone_size: few; j_call: TRBJ2-7; cdr3_nt: TGCAGCGTTGCCCAGGCCAGCTCCTACGAGCAGTACTTC; cdr3_aa: CSVAQASSYEQYF
v_call: TRBV6-1; d_call: -; clone_size: -; j_call: TRBJ1-1; cdr3_nt: TGTGCCAGCAGTGAAGCTCTCGACAGGAAAGCTTTCTTT; cdr3_aa: CASSEALDRKAFF